These 13 T cell receptor beta chains were all obtained from the same sample, sequenced in a study of T cell repertoires and Cas9 in healthy adults. TCRdb's table, derived via immunoSEQ multiplex PCR, lists solely in-frame clones and lacks some. The table records over 14,000 clones, roughly nine tenths of them present only once. The specimen sequenced was Tregs (CD4+, CD25+, CD127-, CD137-, CD154-) from PBMCs; culture status not recorded. The receptors shown here come from a human donor in good health.

CDR3 in DNA: TGCGCCAGCAGCCAAGAAATGGGCGATTATCAGCCCCAGCATTTT. This sequence encodes CASSQEMGDYQPQHF. J is TRBJ1-5 and V is TRBV4-3, with D uncertain. Per germline, CDR1 LGHNA and CDR2 YSLEER. The CDR3 contains 15 residues. The ends were cut back, 0 bases at V and 5 bases at J, with 11 bases in the middle.

This clone showed up just once. The chain couples TRBV29-1 to TRBJ2-1; D is possibly TRBD1 (8 bases). CDR3 size: 14 residues. V dropped 5 bases and J dropped 4 bases, with 15 bases sitting between them. Germline CDR1 and CDR2: SQVTM and ANQGSEA. The CDR3 sequence: CSVWGGQAYNEQFF. CDR3 bases: TGCAGCGTTTGGGGGGGACAGGCATACAATGAGCAGTTCTTC.

This chain connects TRBV11-1 to TRBJ1-1; D gene ambiguous. Germline V CDR1 and CDR2: SGHAT, FQDESV (reference sequence). CDR3 size: 15 residues. V was cut by 3 bases and J by 3 bases, with 14 bases left in between. CDR3 amino acids: CASSFSGNWDTEAFF. The CDR3 nucleotides are TGTGCCAGCAGCTTCTCCGGTAACTGGGACACTGAAGCTTTCTTT.

V is TRBV5-1 and J is TRBJ2-5; D is tentatively TRBD1 or TRBD2 (5 bases each). The CDR3 runs to 17 residues. V dropped 0 bases and J dropped 2 bases, with 17 bases sitting between them. Germline V gives CDR1 SGHRS, CDR2 YFSETQ. CDR3 DNA sequence: TGCGCCAGCAGCTTGGACTTTGGGGGACCGCGTCAAGAGACCCAGTACTTC. Protein product: CASSLDFGGPRQETQYF. Supplemented by reference TRBV5-1 and TRBJ2-5, the full variable domain reads KAGVTQTPRYLIKTRGQQVTLSCSPISGHRSVSWYQQTPGQGLQFLFEYFSETQRNKGNFPGRFSGRQFSNSRSEMNVSTLELGDSALYLCASSLDFGGPRQETQYFGPGTRLLVL.

V usage is TRBV30 and J usage is TRBJ1-1; the D is unclear. The germline CDR1 and CDR2 sequences are GTSNPN and SVGIG (reference sequence). Trimming stripped 2 bases from V and 6 bases from J, with 13 bases between. The CDR3 runs 13 residues. The CDR3 DNA is TGTGCCTGGAGTTCCCCGGGGAGAGCTGAAGCTTTCTTT. Its protein product is CAWSSPGRAEAFF.

The chain carries TRBV4-1 and TRBJ1-2; D might be TRBD1 (6 bases). Germline V gene data show CDR1 as MGHRA and CDR2 as YSYEKL. The V gene lost 5 bases and the J gene lost 0 bases, with 10 bases spanning the gap. The CDR3 spans 14 residues. As DNA, the CDR3 is TGCGCCAGCAGCGCGGACAGCCCTAACTATGGCTACACCTTC. The encoded protein is CASSADSPNYGYTF.

This rearrangement joins TRBV5-1 to TRBJ1-1, with unresolved D. Trimming pared 1 base from V and 1 base from J, leaving 11 bases between. The germline CDR1 and CDR2 sequences are SGHRS and YFSETQ. This CDR3 contains 15 residues. This chain's CDR3 is CASSLTLKSNTEAFF. CDR3 in DNA: TGCGCCAGCAGCTTGACGCTTAAGTCGAACACTGAAGCTTTCTTT.

This clone was detected a few times. The V call is TRBV5-1, the J call TRBJ2-7; no reliable D call. CDR3 length: 14 residues. The germline V gene encodes CDR1 SGHRS and CDR2 YFSETQ. V was pared by 4 bases and J by 0 bases, with 11 bases between. CDR3 region: CASSLTTPSYEQYF. Here the CDR3 DNA reads TGCGCCAGCAGCCTGACAACACCCTCCTACGAGCAGTACTTC.

This chain joins TRBV6-1 and TRBJ2-7; perhaps D is TRBD1 or TRBD2 (6 bases each). CDR3 size: 16 residues. From germline, CDR1 is MNHNS and CDR2 SASEGT. CDR3 coding DNA: TGTGCCAGCAGTGAATTGCCACCGAGGGGGGCACCCATGAGGGACGTC. Protein sequence: CASSELPPRGAPMRDV.

A remark on this clone: Its ends do not fully match the called genes, so a read error is possible. This chain connects TRBV30 to TRBJ1-5; TRBD1 aligns across 7 bases. This CDR3 contains 14 residues. CDR1 is GTSNPN and CDR2 is SVGIG in the germline V gene (reference sequence). CDR3 sequence reads: CARSVDRGNQPQHF. The CDR3 nucleotides read TGTGCCCGGAGCGTAGACAGGGGCAATCAGCCCCAGCATTTT.

The chain is built from TRBV29-1 and TRBJ2-3, with D possibly TRBD2 on 7 matching bases. Per the germline V gene, CDR1 is SQVTM and CDR2 is ANQGSEA. The CDR3 runs 15 residues. V dropped 3 bases and J dropped 2 bases, with 15 bases sitting between them. CDR3 nucleotides: TGCAGCGTTGATAGGGAGGGGGGTAACACAGATACGCAGTATTTT. Translated: CSVDREGGNTDTQYF.

The chain joins TRBV28 to TRBJ1-1; TRBD1 might be the D (5 bases). The germline CDR1 and CDR2 sequences are MDHEN and SYDVKM. The length of the CDR3 is 15 residues. The V end was cut by 5 bases, the J end by 1 base, with 14 bases between. The CDR3 reads CASSLRQRTNTEAFF. The DNA for the CDR3 is TGTGCCAGCAGTCTACGACAGCGAACGAACACTGAAGCTTTCTTT.

The rearrangement joins TRBV10-3 to TRBJ2-6, with D possibly matching TRBD1 (6 bases). Germline V gene data show CDR1 as ENHRY and CDR2 as SYGVKD. CDR3 size: 17 residues. V was pared by 3 bases and J by 0 bases, with 12 bases between. This CDR3 reads CAISDWGQSSGANVLTF. The CDR3 DNA follows: TGTGCCATCAGTGATTGGGGACAATCCTCTGGGGCCAACGTCCTGACTTTC.